Shown below are 28 T cell receptor beta chains from a single sample sequenced in a study of T cells after yellow fever vaccination (dated by TCRdb to the late 2010s). Receptor amplification or capture employed 5' RACE. The instrument was an Illumina HiSeq 2500. Using fastp trimming at Q25 and MiXCR clonotype assembly, TCRdb reanalyzed the public sequencing data and kept in-frame beta chains. Identical CDR3 proteins give one entry, which carries the most common genes and DNA. The sample data list tens of thousands of distinct CDR3 sequences, and 7.7% of these were observed just once. Around 45% of the sample is taken by the ten largest. What the treatment or condition label conveys for this sample: live attenuated yellow fever vaccine strain. The sequencing used CD8+ T cells sorted from PBMCs, collected on the day of the yellow fever booster vaccination. The receptors were sampled from a young man who received the YFV17D yellow fever vaccine.

This clonotype was observed at least ten times. CDR3 bases: TGTGCCAGCAGTGATACCGGGACAGGGCAAGAGACCCAGTACTTC. Protein product: CASSDTGTGQETQYF. This chain connects TRBV25-1 to TRBJ2-5, with TRBD1 matching over 9 bases. Germline V gene data show CDR1 as MGHDK and CDR2 as SYGVNS. V lost 3 bases and J lost 2; bases outside the gene matches: 4. CDR3 size: 15 residues.

This clonotype was found many times. This rearrangement joins TRBV5-4 to TRBJ2-7; D is undetermined. Looked up from germline, CDR1 is SGHNT and CDR2 is YYREEE (reference sequence). V lost 4 bases and J 6 bases, leaving 8 bases between the germline ends. This CDR3 contains 11 residues. CDR3 bases: TGTGCCAGCAGCGATCTGAGCGAGCAGTACTTC. Translated: CASSDLSEQYF.

This clonotype has ten or more counts. The chain joins TRBV12-3 or TRBV12-4 to TRBJ2-7, with D possibly being TRBD1 or TRBD2 (6 bases each). The CDR3 spans 15 residues. Between the trimmed V and J ends, which lost 6 bases and 2 bases, there was a span of 17 bases. The CDR3 loop is CASSLGGESTYEQYF. As DNA, the CDR3 is TGTGCCAGCAGCCTCGGGGGCGAAAGTACCTACGAGCAGTACTTC.

The rearrangement uses TRBV5-1 and TRBJ2-1; 8 bases fit TRBD2. The CDR3 covers 15 residues. Unmatched junction bases numbered 8, after V lost 2 bases and J lost 7 bases. Per the germline V gene, CDR1 is SGHRS and CDR2 is YFSETQ. In nucleotides, the CDR3 is TGCGCCAGCAGCTTTACCGGGACTAGTCCAAATGAGCAGTTCTTC. It specifies CASSFTGTSPNEQFF.

This clonotype appeared a few times. This chain uses TRBV24-1 with TRBJ2-7; D gene uncertain. Trimming left V 4 bases short and J 2 bases short, with 8 bases between. In germline, CDR1 is KGHDR, CDR2 SFDVKD. The CDR3 runs to 13 residues. Here the CDR3 reads CATSEAQTYEQYF. The DNA for the CDR3 is TGTGCCACCAGTGAGGCACAAACCTACGAGCAGTACTTC.

This clonotype was picked up many times. This chain joins TRBV7-2 and TRBJ1-2; D gene ambiguous. This CDR3 has 14 residues. Looked up from germline, CDR1 is SGHTA and CDR2 is FQGNSA. Between the trimmed V and J ends, which lost 1 base and 4 bases, there was a span of 10 bases. DNA for the CDR3: TGTGCCAGCAGCTTAGGGCCCGATGGCTATGGCTACACCTTC. It encodes CASSLGPDGYGYTF.

This clonotype was observed a handful of times. CDR3 sequence reads: CASSLRREYETQYF. The CDR3 region has the DNA TGTGCCAGCAGCTTACGTCGGGAGTACGAGACCCAGTACTTC. This chain links TRBV11-2 with TRBJ2-5; D possibly corresponds to TRBD2 (6 bases). Germline CDR1 and CDR2: SGHAT and FQNNGV. The V end lost 2 bases, the J end lost 5 bases, and 12 bases lay between the germline ends. CDR3 length equals 14 residues.

Comments on this clonotype: A much larger clone differs by one base, so this may be a read error. The rearrangement uses TRBV2 and TRBJ2-5; TRBD1 matches at 7 bases. The CDR3 runs 14 residues. Germline CDR1 and CDR2: SNHLY and FYNNEI. CDR3 sequence (DNA): TGTTCCAGCAGTTTGGGACAGACCCAAGAGACCCAGTACTTC. Amino acid sequence: CSSSLGQTQETQYF. The whole variable domain, filled in from reference TRBV2 and TRBJ2-5, reads EPEVTQTPSHQVTQMGQEVILRCVPISNHLYFYWYRQILGQKVEFLVSFYNNEISEKSEIFDDQFSVERPDGSNFTLKIRSTKLEDSAMYFCSSSLGQTQETQYFGPGTRLLVL.

The chain is built from TRBV4-3 and TRBJ2-5; TRBD2 is a possible D gene (5 bases). Trimming pared 1 base from V and 5 bases from J, leaving 14 bases between. CDR3 length: 15 residues. Germline CDR1 is LGHNA and CDR2 is YSLEER. Here the CDR3 reads CASSQVGLATETQYF. DNA for the CDR3: TGCGCCAGCAGCCAAGTTGGCCTAGCTACGGAGACCCAGTACTTC.

This clonotype has more than one count but fewer than ten. The CDR3 reads CASSLAGVAGVEQYF. The CDR3 nucleotides read TGCGCCAGCAGCTTGGCCGGGGTAGCGGGAGTCGAGCAGTACTTC. The chain recombines TRBV5-1 with TRBJ2-7; 9 bases fit TRBD2. CDR1 SGHRS and CDR2 YFSETQ come from the germline V gene. The CDR3 has 15 amino acids. The J segment lost 6 bases and the V segment lost 0 bases, leaving 7 bases of the junction unmatched.

This clonotype has a handful of counts. The chain joins TRBV23-1 to TRBJ2-2; 8 bases match TRBD2. TRBV23-1 is an ORF, with its function uncertain. With V trimmed by 10 bases and J by 3 bases, 10 bases remained unmatched. The CDR3 runs to 15 residues. The CDR3 DNA is TGCGCCACCTGGAGACTAGCGCCCCACACCGGGGAGCTGTTTTTT. This gives the protein CATWRLAPHTGELFF.

V and J are TRBV25-1 and TRBJ1-2; the D is unclear. V was cut by 1 base and J by 4 bases, with 10 bases left in between. From germline, CDR1 is MGHDK and CDR2 SYGVNS. This CDR3 is 14 amino acids long. The DNA for the CDR3 is TGTGCCAGCAGTGAATGGGGAGAGGCCTATGGCTACACCTTC. This sequence encodes CASSEWGEAYGYTF.

This clonotype was counted a few times. This sequence joins TRBV10-2 and TRBJ2-1; 10 bases fit TRBD2. J lost 8 bases, V lost 3 bases, and 10 bases had no gene match. The CDR3 length is 16 residues. Germline V lookup: CDR1 WSHSY, CDR2 SAAADI. The CDR3 DNA follows: TGCGCCAGCAGTGACCCCCTAGCGGGAGTTCAGGATGAGCAGTTCTTC. It specifies CASSDPLAGVQDEQFF.

Only a few counts were recorded for this clonotype. This sequence joins TRBV5-6 and TRBJ2-2; 7 positions agree with TRBD2. J gave up 3 bases and V 0 bases, and 5 bases lay outside the gene matches. Germline V lookup: CDR1 SGHDT, CDR2 YYEEEE. The CDR3 covers 16 residues. The CDR3, as DNA: TGTGCCAGCAGCTTGGTTAGACTAGCCGACACCGGGGAGCTGTTTTTT. Amino acids: CASSLVRLADTGELFF.

The chain is built from TRBV11-3 and TRBJ2-1, with 12 bases lining up with TRBD1. Germline CDR1 and CDR2: SGHNT and YENEEA. The V segment lost 5 bases and the J segment 7 bases; nucleotides outside the gene matches: 9. The CDR3 extends over 16 amino acids. CDR3 region: CASSKGQGARGNEQFF. CDR3 sequence (DNA): TGTGCCAGCAGCAAGGGACAGGGGGCAAGGGGGAATGAGCAGTTCTTC. The complete variable domain, with remaining parts taken from reference TRBV11-3 and TRBJ2-1, reads EAGVVQSPRYKIIEKKQPVAFWCNPISGHNTLYWYLQNLGQGPELLIRYENEEAVDDSQLPKDRFSAERLKGVDSTLKIQPAELGDSAVYLCASSKGQGARGNEQFFGPGTRLTVL.

In this sample, this clonotype turned up a few times. The chain recombines TRBV18 with TRBJ2-5, with D hard to call. CDR1 is KGHSH and CDR2 is LQKENI in the germline V gene. The CDR3 contains 14 residues. Trimming took off 2 bases at V and 1 base at J, with 8 bases between the two ends. As DNA, the CDR3 is TGTGCCAGCTCACCAGGTTCAGGCCAAGAGACCCAGTACTTC. Amino acid sequence: CASSPGSGQETQYF.

This clonotype was recorded a few times. The chain is built from TRBV7-2 and TRBJ2-5; perhaps TRBD2 as D (6 bases). V lost 4 bases and J lost 5, with 20 bases in between. CDR3 length: 16 amino acids. Germline CDR1 is SGHTA and CDR2 is FQGNSA. The CDR3 region is CASSSPIGGFEETQYF. In DNA form, the CDR3 reads TGTGCCAGCAGCTCCCCCATCGGGGGATTCGAGGAGACCCAGTACTTC. Together with reference TRBV7-2 and TRBJ2-5, the CDR3 gives the full variable domain: GAGVSQSPSNKVTEKGKDVELRCDPISGHTALYWYRQSLGQGLEFLIYFQGNSAPDKSGLPSDRFSAERTGGSVSTLTIQRTQQEDSAVYLCASSSPIGGFEETQYFGPGTRLLVL.

This clonotype was detected many times. The chain combines TRBV29-1 with TRBJ2-7; weak D call: TRBD1 (6 bases). This CDR3 comprises 13 residues. Trimming pared 5 bases from V and 2 bases from J, leaving 13 bases between. Germline loops: CDR1 SQVTM, CDR2 ANQGSEA. The CDR3 is CSVLTGHTYEQYF. For the CDR3, the DNA is TGCAGCGTTTTAACGGGACATACCTACGAGCAGTACTTC.

This clonotype was recorded a few times. The chain employs TRBV4-3 and TRBJ2-1; the D is unclear. This CDR3 spans 15 amino acids. V gave up 1 base and J gave up 8 bases, with 15 bases separating them. Germline V gene data show CDR1 as LGHNA and CDR2 as YSLEER. DNA of the CDR3: TGCGCCAGCAGCCAAGCTGGGCGAGGCGGTGATGAGCAGTTCTTC. Protein sequence: CASSQAGRGGDEQFF.

Only a few counts were recorded for this clonotype. The V call is TRBV25-1, the J call TRBJ2-2; D is ambiguous. CDR1 MGHDK and CDR2 SYGVNS come from the germline V gene. V lost 2 bases and J lost 1, with 2 bases in between. The CDR3 runs to 13 residues. The CDR3: CASSEGNTGELFF. The CDR3 nucleotides are TGTGCCAGCAGTGAAGGGAACACCGGGGAGCTGTTTTTT. The full variable domain, its missing parts supplied by reference TRBV25-1 and TRBJ2-2, is EADIYQTPRYLVIGTGKKITLECSQTMGHDKMYWYQQDPGMELHLIHYSYGVNSTEKGDLSSESTVSRIRTEHFPLTLESARPSHTSQYLCASSEGNTGELFFGEGSRLTVL.

At least ten counts were recorded for this clonotype. V usage is TRBV20-1 and J usage is TRBJ2-1; TRBD1 or TRBD2 may be the D gene (6 bases each). Germline-derived CDR1 and CDR2 are DFQATT and SNEGSKA (reference sequence). The V end was cut by 6 bases, the J end by 8 bases, with 17 bases between. CDR3 length: 13 residues. CDR3 region: CSAGTKGDYEQFF. CDR3 nucleotides: TGCAGTGCCGGGACAAAGGGGGACTATGAGCAGTTCTTC.

The chain uses TRBV20-1 and TRBJ1-5, with D possibly TRBD1 on 5 matching bases. V lost 0 bases to trimming and J lost 12 bases, with 18 bases between them. This CDR3 contains 14 residues. The V gene's germline CDR1 is DFQATT and CDR2 SNEGSKA (reference sequence). The CDR3 DNA sequence: TGCAGTGCTAGAGAGCCGGCCGGGACTGCCGTCCAGCATTTT. Protein product: CSAREPAGTAVQHF.

This clonotype has at least ten counts. The chain carries TRBV4-3 and TRBJ1-1; 7 nucleotides align to TRBD1. The V gene's germline CDR1 is LGHNA and CDR2 YSLEER. The CDR3 consists of 13 residues. V shed 3 bases and J 11 bases; nucleotides not matched to a gene: 9. CDR3 in amino acids: CASSQSDRAGAFF. Here the CDR3 DNA reads TGCGCCAGCAGCCAGTCCGACAGGGCTGGGGCTTTCTTT.

This clonotype turned up a few times. This chain joins TRBV24-1 and TRBJ2-1, with TRBD2 identical over 10 bases. Per germline, CDR1 KGHDR and CDR2 SFDVKD. The CDR3 sequence is 18 residues long. Losses at the gene ends were 3 bases for V and 6 bases for J; bases not matched to a gene: 13. The CDR3, as DNA: TGTGCCACCAGTGATACGCAACCCTTAGCGGGAGGTGGCAATGAGCAGTTCTTC. Its translation: CATSDTQPLAGGGNEQFF.

This clonotype was observed at least ten times. At one end, the junction sequence differs from germline, possibly due to a read error. This chain joins TRBV7-7 and TRBJ2-5; perhaps TRBD2 as D (5 bases). Germline V CDR1 and CDR2: SSHAT, FNYEAQ (reference sequence). The CDR3 contains 14 residues. The CDR3 DNA is TGTGCTAGCAGCTTAGAGAGAGGAGGAGAGACCCAGTACTTC. Protein product: CASSLERGGETQYF.

In this sample, this clonotype turned up a few times. This chain connects TRBV9 to TRBJ2-7, with 9 bases matching TRBD1. Germline CDR1 and CDR2: SGDLS and YYNGEE. The CDR3 has 13 amino acids. V lost 4 bases and J lost 6; bases outside the gene matches: 5. In nucleotides, the CDR3 is TGTGCCAGCAGCCAGGGACAGGGTGTCGAGCAGTACTTC. This gives the protein CASSQGQGVEQYF.

This clonotype occurred a few times. The rearrangement uses TRBV4-3 and TRBJ2-7, with D possibly being TRBD1 (6 bases). V was trimmed by 0 bases and J by 7 bases, leaving 22 bases between them. The CDR3 is 17 residues long. Germline loops: CDR1 LGHNA, CDR2 YSLEER. Written as DNA, the CDR3 is TGCGCCAGCAGCCAAGATCTACAGGGTAGTCCTAACGGGGAGCAGTACTTC. Amino acid sequence: CASSQDLQGSPNGEQYF.

CDR3 protein: CASSLVVSGLSEETQYF. CDR3 in DNA: TGTGCCAGCAGCTTAGTTGTTAGCGGGCTTTCCGAAGAGACCCAGTACTTC. The chain uses TRBV7-6 and TRBJ2-5, with 7 bases matching TRBD2. CDR1 SGHVS and CDR2 FNYEAQ come from the germline V gene. The CDR3 contains 17 residues. The trim removed 1 base at V and 3 bases at J, leaving 11 bases unmatched.